Below, 31 T cell receptor beta chains from the same sample are listed, as sequenced in a study of response to subunit inactivated influenza vaccine. TCRdb re-called the RT-PCR reads with MiXCR, one entry per CDR3 protein. This sample yields around 180,000 distinct CDR3 sequences, of which 7.5% to 10% are seen a single time; about a tenth belongs to the top ten. The sequenced sample was non-naive T cells sorted from PBMCs, obtained on the day of vaccination. Receptor source: a man in his fifties who received an inactivated influenza vaccine.

The rearrangement links TRBV7-6 to TRBJ2-5; 9 positions agree with TRBD2. The CDR3 has 16 residues. In germline, CDR1 is SGHVS, CDR2 FNYEAQ. The trim removed 1 base at V and 4 bases at J, leaving 7 bases unmatched. CDR3 protein: CASSLGLAGRGETQYF. The CDR3 DNA is TGTGCCAGCAGCTTAGGGCTAGCGGGGAGGGGAGAGACCCAGTACTTC.

The chain employs TRBV10-3 and TRBJ2-3; D might be TRBD2 (6 bases). The CDR3 runs 14 residues. Germline CDR1 ENHRY, CDR2 SYGVKD. V was pared by 7 bases and J by 0 bases, with 11 bases between. This chain's CDR3 is CAITPGLSTDTQYF. The CDR3 DNA is TGTGCCATCACCCCGGGACTCAGCACAGATACGCAGTATTTT.

The chain links TRBV7-2 to TRBJ2-5; 16 bases map to TRBD2. CDR1 is SGHTA and CDR2 is FQGNSA in the germline V gene. The CDR3 sequence is 17 residues long. With 5 bases clipped from V and 5 bases from J, the junction kept 8 bases outside the gene matches. The CDR3 DNA reads as TGTGCCAGCAGCCCAGGGACTAGCGGGAGGGCAACGGAGACCCAGTACTTC. Its protein is CASSPGTSGRATETQYF.

This clonotype was observed a handful of times. The CDR3 nucleotides read TGTGCCAGCAGCCGAAAGATAGACAGTTACACCGGGGAGCTGTTTTTT. It encodes CASSRKIDSYTGELFF. The V call is TRBV6-1, the J call TRBJ2-2; D is possibly TRBD1 (5 bases). The V gene lost 6 bases and the J gene lost 3 bases, with 17 bases spanning the gap. Germline values: CDR1 MNHNS, CDR2 SASEGT. There are 16 residues in the CDR3.

V gene TRBV20-1 combines with J gene TRBJ2-5, with D unclear. The CDR3 is made up of 12 amino acids. Trimming pared 5 bases from V and 0 bases from J, leaving 7 bases between. Germline V gene sequence: CDR1 DFQATT, CDR2 SNEGSKA (reference sequence). The CDR3 nucleotides are TGCAGTGCTGGGAATCACCAAGAGACCCAGTACTTC. Its protein product is CSAGNHQETQYF.

This clonotype occurred a few times. V is TRBV6-2 or TRBV6-3 and J is TRBJ2-1, with a weak D call TRBD1 (6 bases). The CDR3 is made up of 13 amino acids. CDR1 is MNHEY, CDR2 SVGEGT, per germline. Deletions cut 8 bases from V and 7 bases from J, with 15 bases between. CDR3 sequence: CASSGQSRNEQFF. The CDR3 DNA reads as TGTGCCAGCTCCGGACAGAGCAGGAATGAGCAGTTCTTC.

This clonotype appeared many times. V usage is TRBV29-1 and J usage is TRBJ1-1; a weak D match, TRBD1 (5 bases). The germline V gene has CDR1 SQVTM and CDR2 ANQGSEA. The CDR3 contains 12 residues. V lost 6 bases to trimming and J lost 1 base, with 9 bases between them. The CDR3 region has the DNA TGCAGCGTATGGCAGGGGAACACTGAAGCTTTCTTT. It encodes CSVWQGNTEAFF.

This clonotype was seen only a few times. V gene TRBV30 combines with J gene TRBJ2-5, with 11 bases identical to TRBD2. This CDR3 comprises 13 residues. Germline V gives CDR1 GTSNPN, CDR2 SVGIG (reference sequence). Trimming took 1 base from V and 5 from J; bases not matched to a gene: 0. The CDR3 nucleotides read TGTGCCTGGAGTGGACTAGCGGGGGAGACCCAGTACTTC. Protein: CAWSGLAGETQYF.

This clonotype was counted ten times or more. The chain has TRBV6-5 and TRBJ1-1; D not certain. V was trimmed by 6 bases and J by 5 bases, leaving 10 bases between them. The CDR3 has 12 residues. Germline assignment: CDR1 MNHEY and CDR2 SVGAGI. CDR3: CASRSDRTEAFF. CDR3 nucleotide sequence: TGTGCCAGCAGATCGGACCGGACTGAAGCTTTCTTT.

This clonotype was counted at least ten times. The gene calls are TRBV7-2 and TRBJ2-7, with D uncertain. The V gene's germline CDR1 is SGHTA and CDR2 FQGNSA. CDR3 size: 14 residues. V was clipped by 4 bases and J by 2 bases, with 12 bases between them. Written as DNA, the CDR3 is TGTGCCAGCAGCTCAATATTGGGTACCTACGAGCAGTACTTC. It codes for CASSSILGTYEQYF.

J is TRBJ1-2 and V is TRBV28, with 7 bases identical to TRBD1. Trimming cost V 6 bases and J 2 bases; bases outside gene matches: 3. The CDR3 totals 13 residues. CDR1 and CDR2 (germline): MDHEN, SYDVKM. The CDR3 bases are TGTGCCAGCAGGCCGGACAGGAACTATGGCTACACCTTC. Residues: CASRPDRNYGYTF.

This clonotype was seen ten or more times. The rearrangement links TRBV6-5 to TRBJ2-1; D might be TRBD2 (5 bases). With 6 bases removed from V and 3 bases from J, the gap between germline ends came to 6 bases. The CDR3 has 12 amino acids. The V gene's germline CDR1 is MNHEY and CDR2 SVGAGI. The CDR3 protein is CASSGDYNEQFF. In DNA form, the CDR3 reads TGTGCCAGCAGCGGGGACTACAATGAGCAGTTCTTC.

This clonotype has a count of ten or more. V usage is TRBV6-1 and J usage is TRBJ1-3; D is perhaps TRBD1 (5 bases). Per the germline V gene, CDR1 is MNHNS and CDR2 is SASEGT. This CDR3 has 14 residues. V was cut by 1 base and J by 3 bases, with 7 bases left in between. The CDR3 DNA is TGTGCCAGCAGTGAAGAGGGACTTGGAAACACCATATATTTT. Residues: CASSEEGLGNTIYF.

The chain joins TRBV6-2 or TRBV6-3 to TRBJ1-5; a weak D match, TRBD1 (6 bases). The CDR3 has 16 amino acids. V was clipped by 2 bases and J by 4 bases, with 15 bases between them. CDR1 MNHEY and CDR2 SVGEGT come from the germline V gene. CDR3 in amino acids: CASSYHGQSRNQPQHF. The CDR3 DNA reads TGTGCCAGCAGTTACCACGGACAGTCCCGGAATCAGCCCCAGCATTTT.

The chain couples TRBV4-3 to TRBJ2-3, with 8 bases aligning to TRBD2. This CDR3 is 15 amino acids long. Germline assignment: CDR1 LGHNA and CDR2 YSLEER. V lost 0 bases, J lost 6 bases, and 5 bases stayed unmatched. The CDR3 protein is CASSQEPSGGDTQYF. The CDR3 nucleotides are TGCGCCAGCAGCCAAGAGCCCAGCGGGGGTGATACGCAGTATTTT.

The chain links TRBV4-3 to TRBJ2-7, with D possibly TRBD1 on 6 matching bases. The length of the CDR3 is 14 residues. Germline CDR1 and CDR2: LGHNA and YSLEER. V was shortened by 4 bases and J by 0 bases, with 10 bases between the two germline ends. CDR3 coding DNA: TGCGCCAGCAGCCTGGGACACTTCTCCTACGAGCAGTACTTC. Residues: CASSLGHFSYEQYF.

This clonotype was counted a few times. This rearrangement joins TRBV10-3 to TRBJ2-3, with 10 bases that match TRBD2. Germline V CDR1 and CDR2: ENHRY, SYGVKD. The CDR3 consists of 16 residues. With V trimmed by 4 bases and J by 3 bases, 7 bases remained unmatched. The CDR3 DNA is TGTGCCATCAGTGTTCAGCGGGGGGGCATGACAGATACGCAGTATTTT. The encoded protein is CAISVQRGGMTDTQYF.

This clonotype has just a few counts. The gene calls are TRBV7-9 and TRBJ2-3, with 8 bases identical to TRBD2. This CDR3 is built from 17 residues. V shed 0 bases, J shed 5 bases, and the junction held 10 bases outside the gene matches. CDR1 SEHNR and CDR2 FQNEAQ come from the germline V gene (reference sequence). The CDR3 protein is CASSLALRGGSGDTQYF. The CDR3 DNA reads TGTGCCAGCAGCTTAGCGCTCCGCGGGGGGTCAGGAGATACGCAGTATTTT. Using reference TRBV7-9 and TRBJ2-3 for the parts outside the CDR3, the full variable domain is DTGVSQNPRHKITKRGQNVTFRCDPISEHNRLYWYRQTLGQGPEFLTYFQNEAQLEKSRLLSDRFSAERPKGSFSTLEIQRTEQGDSAMYLCASSLALRGGSGDTQYFGPGTRLTVL.

This clonotype was seen repeatedly, ten times or more. The chain recombines TRBV20-1 with TRBJ2-1; TRBD2 aligns across 13 bases. Germline assignment: CDR1 DFQATT and CDR2 SNEGSKA (reference sequence). Losses at the gene ends were 4 bases for V and 10 bases for J; bases not matched to a gene: 7. The CDR3 sequence is 14 residues long. Here the CDR3 DNA reads TGCAGTGCTATAACTAGCGGGAGGGCCTCGGAGCAGTTCTTC. Translation gives CSAITSGRASEQFF.

This clonotype was found a few times. The V call is TRBV7-8, the J call TRBJ1-2; 7 nucleotides agree with TRBD1. The CDR3 covers 15 residues. In germline, CDR1 is SGHVS, CDR2 FQNEAQ. V shed 1 base, J shed 8 bases, and the junction held 10 bases outside the gene matches. The CDR3 nucleotides read TGTGCCAGCAGCTTAGGGAGGACAGGAAACAGGGGCTACACCTTC. Translated, it gives CASSLGRTGNRGYTF.

This clonotype was found a few times. The chain is built from TRBV12-3 or TRBV12-4 and TRBJ1-4; D call uncertain. The CDR3 runs 13 residues. The ends were cut back, 5 bases at V and 6 bases at J, with 10 bases in the middle. In DNA form, the CDR3 reads TGTGCCAGCAGTCCATTGGATGATGAAAAACTGTTTTTT. Translated, it gives CASSPLDDEKLFF.

This clonotype has a handful of counts. The chain employs TRBV20-1 and TRBJ2-1; 12 bases agree with TRBD2. The ends lost 6 bases at V and 5 bases at J; junction bases unmatched: 17. Germline CDR1 reads DFQATT; CDR2 reads SNEGSKA (reference sequence). The CDR3 consists of 18 residues. The CDR3 region is CSAQGWTSGKVLNNEQFF. Written as DNA, the CDR3 is TGCAGTGCCCAAGGATGGACTAGCGGGAAGGTCTTGAACAATGAGCAGTTCTTC.

J is TRBJ2-7 and V is TRBV6-1; 8 nucleotides agree with TRBD2. The V segment lost 6 bases and the J segment 7 bases; nucleotides outside the gene matches: 14. Per the germline V gene, CDR1 is MNHNS and CDR2 is SASEGT. The length of the CDR3 is 15 residues. The CDR3 DNA reads as TGTGCCAGCAGGGGGGGGAGCGGGGGAATATGGGAGCAGTACTTC. Amino acids: CASRGGSGGIWEQYF.

The table lists this clonotype with many counts. V gene TRBV5-5 combines with J gene TRBJ2-1; no clear D gene. Germline values: CDR1 SGHKS, CDR2 YYEKEE (reference sequence). CDR3 length: 15 residues. V was trimmed by 4 bases and J by 1 base, leaving 12 bases between them. CDR3 sequence (DNA): TGTGCCAGCAGCCCCAGTTGGGGATCCTACAATGAGCAGTTCTTC. It encodes CASSPSWGSYNEQFF.

This clonotype showed up many times. The gene calls are TRBV5-1 and TRBJ1-2; D perhaps matches TRBD1 (5 bases). The CDR3 has 13 amino acids. In germline, CDR1 is SGHRS, CDR2 YFSETQ. V gave up 2 bases and J gave up 7 bases, with 12 bases separating them. The CDR3 coding sequence is TGCGCCAGCAGCTTCCGGGACTTTGTTGGCTACACCTTC. This codes for CASSFRDFVGYTF.

This clonotype appeared a few times. This sequence joins TRBV7-2 and TRBJ1-6, with 7 nucleotides matching TRBD1. The J segment lost 19 bases and the V segment lost 4 bases, leaving 19 bases of the junction unmatched. CDR1 is SGHTA, CDR2 FQGNSA, per germline. The CDR3 has 15 residues. The CDR3 spells CASSSSRGGDYMWHF. The CDR3 coding sequence is TGTGCCAGCAGCTCCTCTAGAGGGGGCGATTACATGTGGCACTTT.

V gene TRBV5-1 combines with J gene TRBJ1-3; no reliable D call. The germline V gene encodes CDR1 SGHRS and CDR2 YFSETQ. V lost 5 bases and J 0 bases, leaving 12 bases between the germline ends. The CDR3 covers 15 residues. The CDR3 nucleotides read TGCGCCAGCAGTTACGACGGACTCTCTGGAAACACCATATATTTT. This translates into CASSYDGLSGNTIYF.

In this sample, this clonotype turned up many times. The chain recombines TRBV7-9 with TRBJ2-3, with a tentative D call TRBD2 (5 bases). Germline V gives CDR1 SEHNR, CDR2 FQNEAQ (reference sequence). The CDR3 loop spans 13 amino acids. The V end lost 6 bases, the J end lost 11 bases, and 18 bases lay between the germline ends. The chain's CDR3 is CASSLDSLEGQYF. The CDR3 DNA reads as TGTGCCAGCAGTCTGGACTCCCTAGAGGGGCAGTATTTT.

This clonotype has at least ten counts. This sequence joins TRBV5-1 and TRBJ2-7; no clear D. Germline V gene lookup returns CDR1 SGHRS and CDR2 YFSETQ. V lost 4 bases, J lost 4 bases, and 9 bases lay in between. CDR3 length: 12 residues. CDR3 residues: CASSQQQYEQYF. The CDR3 nucleotides are TGCGCCAGCAGCCAACAGCAGTACGAGCAGTACTTC.

The chain employs TRBV7-9 and TRBJ2-1; 12 nucleotides line up with TRBD2. The CDR3 contains 16 residues. CDR1 and CDR2 (germline): SEHNR, FQNEAQ (reference sequence). The junction had 8 bases not matched to a gene; V was cut back by 2 bases and J by 9 bases. Here the CDR3 reads CASSLPSGRAGGEQFF. CDR3 bases: TGTGCCAGCAGCTTACCTAGCGGGAGGGCCGGGGGTGAGCAGTTCTTC. Using reference TRBV7-9 and TRBJ2-1 for the parts outside the CDR3, the full variable domain is DTGVSQNPRHKITKRGQNVTFRCDPISEHNRLYWYRQTLGQGPEFLTYFQNEAQLEKSRLLSDRFSAERPKGSFSTLEIQRTEQGDSAMYLCASSLPSGRAGGEQFFGPGTRLTVL.

V usage is TRBV29-1 and J usage is TRBJ2-7, with 10 bases that match TRBD2. In germline, CDR1 is SQVTM, CDR2 ANQGSEA. This CDR3 is 15 amino acids long. With V trimmed by 0 bases and J by 4 bases, 6 bases remained unmatched. CDR3 loop: CSVEDLGAGGYEQYF. CDR3 coding DNA: TGCAGCGTTGAAGATCTGGGAGCGGGAGGGTACGAGCAGTACTTC.